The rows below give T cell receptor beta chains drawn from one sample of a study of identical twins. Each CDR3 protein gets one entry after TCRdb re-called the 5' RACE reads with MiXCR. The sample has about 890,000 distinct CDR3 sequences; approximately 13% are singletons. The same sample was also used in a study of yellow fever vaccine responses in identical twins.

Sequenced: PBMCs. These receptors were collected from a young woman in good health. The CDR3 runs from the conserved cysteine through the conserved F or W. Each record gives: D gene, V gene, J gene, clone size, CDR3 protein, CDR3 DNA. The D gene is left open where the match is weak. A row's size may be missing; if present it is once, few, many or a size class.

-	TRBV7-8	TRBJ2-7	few	CASSTALERIYYEQYF	TGTGCCAGCAGCACCGCTTTAGAGCGGATATACTACGAGCAGTACTTC
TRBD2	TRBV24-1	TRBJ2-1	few	CASSPSSGRLGEQFF	TGTGCCTCCAGCCCGTCTAGCGGGAGGTTAGGTGAGCAGTTCTTC
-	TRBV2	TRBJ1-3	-	CASSEAERTGNTIYF	TGTGCCAGCAGTGAAGCAGAACGGACTGGAAACACCATATATTTT
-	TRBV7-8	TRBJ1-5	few	CASSSLRDQPQHF	TGTGCCAGCAGCTCTCTTCGGGATCAGCCCCAGCATTTT
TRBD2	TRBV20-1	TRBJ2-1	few	CSAREGGTEQFF	TGCAGTGCTAGAGAGGGGGGGACTGAGCAGTTCTTC
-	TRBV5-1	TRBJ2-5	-	CASSLVTAQGGRETQYF	TGCGCCAGCAGCTTGGTTACGGCCCAGGGAGGAAGAGAGACCCAGTACTTC
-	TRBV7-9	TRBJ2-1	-	CASSPGAGRSYNEQFF	TGTGCCAGCAGCCCAGGGGCCGGGAGGTCCTACAATGAGCAGTTCTTC
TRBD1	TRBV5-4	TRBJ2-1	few	CASSRLDREYNEQFF	TGTGCCAGCAGCCGACTCGACAGGGAGTACAATGAGCAGTTCTTC
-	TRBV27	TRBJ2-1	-	CASSFGVADNEQFF	TGTGCCAGCAGTTTTGGGGTAGCGGACAATGAGCAGTTCTTC
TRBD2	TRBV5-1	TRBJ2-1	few	CASSPGTSASSYNEQFF	TGCGCCAGCAGCCCAGGGACTAGCGCGAGCTCCTACAATGAGCAGTTCTTC
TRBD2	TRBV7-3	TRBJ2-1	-	CASSLTGTSVRNINNEQFF	TGTGCCAGCAGCTTAACGGGGACTAGCGTCCGCAACATAAACAATGAGCAGTTCTTC
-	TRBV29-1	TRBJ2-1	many	CSVERQLGRRSPDNEQFF	TGCAGCGTTGAACGTCAACTAGGCAGGCGGTCGCCCGACAATGAGCAGTTCTTC
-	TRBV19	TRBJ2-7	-	CASQGVHEQYF	TGTGCCAGTCAGGGTGTCCACGAGCAGTACTTC
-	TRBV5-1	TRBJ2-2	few	CASAGSAGELFF	TGCGCCAGCGCAGGGTCAGCCGGGGAGCTGTTTTTT
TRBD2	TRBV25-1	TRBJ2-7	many	CASSDPSGLSYEQYF	TGTGCCAGCAGTGATCCTAGCGGACTATCCTACGAGCAGTACTTC
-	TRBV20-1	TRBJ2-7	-	CSARDGRYEQYF	TGCAGTGCAAGGGACGGGCGCTACGAGCAGTACTTC
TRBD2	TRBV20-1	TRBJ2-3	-	CSAYLAGGRTDTQYF	TGCAGTGCCTACCTAGCGGGAGGACGCACAGATACGCAGTATTTT
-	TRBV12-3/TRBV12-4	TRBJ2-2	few	CASSMMNTGELFF	TGTGCCAGCAGTATGATGAACACCGGGGAGCTGTTTTTT
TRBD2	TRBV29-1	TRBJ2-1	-	CSLTSGTVYNEQFF	TGCAGCCTCACTAGCGGGACCGTTTACAATGAGCAGTTCTTC
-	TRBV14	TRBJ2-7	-	CASSHPAGSAYEQYF	TGTGCCAGCAGCCATCCGGCAGGGTCGGCCTACGAGCAGTACTTC
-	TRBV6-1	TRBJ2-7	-	CASSEAFNRDHLQSYEQYF	TGTGCCAGCAGTGAAGCGTTTAACCGGGACCACCTTCAGTCCTACGAGCAGTACTTC
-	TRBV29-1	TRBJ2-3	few	CSVGLSTDTQYF	TGCAGCGTTGGACTTTCCACAGATACGCAGTATTTT
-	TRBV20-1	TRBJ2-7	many	CSARDDGHNSGEQYF	TGCAGTGCTAGAGATGACGGCCACAATTCGGGGGAGCAGTACTTC
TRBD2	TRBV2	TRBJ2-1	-	CASSDVGSGLSYNEQFF	TGTGCCAGCAGTGATGTTGGTAGCGGGCTATCCTACAATGAGCAGTTCTTC
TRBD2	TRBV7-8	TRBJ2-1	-	CASSLMYASGNEQFF	TGTGCCAGCAGCTTAATGTATGCTAGCGGAAATGAGCAGTTCTTC
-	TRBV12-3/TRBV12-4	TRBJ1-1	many	CASRLTGIYTEAFF	TGTGCCAGCAGACTTACGGGGATTTACACTGAAGCTTTCTTT
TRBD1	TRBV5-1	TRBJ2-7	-	CASSRDRGPGEQYF	TGCGCCAGCAGCAGAGACAGGGGGCCCGGCGAGCAGTACTTC
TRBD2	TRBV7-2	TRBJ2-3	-	CASSLGAGGGTDTQYF	TGTGCCAGCAGCTTAGGGGCGGGGGGGGGCACAGATACGCAGTATTTT
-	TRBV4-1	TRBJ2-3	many	CASSQGAPDTQYF	TGTGCCAGCAGCCAAGGCGCTCCGGATACGCAGTATTTT
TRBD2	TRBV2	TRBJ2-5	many	CASSVSSGRETQYF	TGTGCCAGCAGTGTATCTAGCGGGAGGGAGACCCAGTACTTC
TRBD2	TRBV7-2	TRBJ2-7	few	CASSLGPSLAGGLSYEQYF	TGTGCCAGCAGCTTAGGGCCCTCACTAGCGGGAGGGTTGTCCTACGAGCAGTACTTC
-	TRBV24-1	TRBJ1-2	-	CATSDPGTDSSFTF	TGTGCCACCAGTGATCCCGGGACGGATAGTTCGTTCACCTTC
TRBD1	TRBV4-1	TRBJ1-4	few	CASSHTIPGQGVGEKLFF	TGCGCCAGCAGCCATACGATCCCGGGACAGGGGGTGGGTGAAAAACTGTTTTTT
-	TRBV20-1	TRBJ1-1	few	CSASREEAFF	TGCAGTGCTAGCCGGGAGGAAGCTTTCTTT
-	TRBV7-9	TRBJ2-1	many	CASSLESGRNEQFF	TGTGCCAGCAGCTTAGAATCCGGGCGAAATGAGCAGTTCTTC
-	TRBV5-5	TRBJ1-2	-	CASSPELRQAHYGYTF	TGTGCCAGCAGCCCGGAACTTCGTCAGGCGCACTATGGCTACACCTTC
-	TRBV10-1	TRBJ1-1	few	CASSESPGATEAFF	TGCGCCAGCAGTGAGAGCCCGGGGGCAACTGAAGCTTTCTTT
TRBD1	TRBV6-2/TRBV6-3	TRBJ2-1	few	CASTNTGTGANEQFF	TGTGCCAGCACCAACACCGGGACAGGGGCCAATGAGCAGTTCTTC
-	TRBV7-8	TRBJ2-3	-	CASSAKLVPDTQYF	TGTGCCAGCAGCGCCAAACTAGTTCCAGATACGCAGTATTTT
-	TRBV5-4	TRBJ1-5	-	CASSLDKGNAQPQHF	TGTGCCAGCAGCTTGGACAAAGGGAACGCTCAGCCCCAGCATTTT
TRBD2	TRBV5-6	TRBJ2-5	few	CASSSTSEETQYF	TGTGCCAGCAGCTCGACTAGCGAAGAGACCCAGTACTTC
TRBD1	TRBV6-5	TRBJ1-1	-	CASSWPDRDAVAEAFF	TGTGCCAGCAGTTGGCCGGACAGGGACGCGGTGGCTGAAGCTTTCTTT
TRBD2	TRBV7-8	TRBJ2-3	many	CASSLVAGGSTDTQYF	TGTGCCAGCAGCTTAGTAGCGGGGGGAAGCACAGATACGCAGTATTTT
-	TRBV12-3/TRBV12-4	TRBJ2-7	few	CASSLVPWQGSHEQYF	TGTGCCAGCAGTTTGGTTCCTTGGCAGGGGTCCCACGAGCAGTACTTC
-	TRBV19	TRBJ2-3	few	CASRPVGTDTQYF	TGTGCCAGTAGACCGGTCGGCACAGATACGCAGTATTTT
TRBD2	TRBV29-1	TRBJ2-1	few	CSGRTSGRAYQFF	TGCAGCGGTCGGACTAGCGGGAGGGCCTACCAGTTCTTC
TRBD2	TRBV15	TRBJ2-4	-	CATSRDSSGGKNIQYF	TGTGCCACCAGCAGAGATTCTTCGGGGGGGAAAAACATTCAGTACTTC
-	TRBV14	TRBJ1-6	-	CASSSTGPANSPLHF	TGTGCCAGCAGCTCGACAGGTCCCGCCAATTCACCCCTCCACTTT
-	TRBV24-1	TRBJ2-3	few	CATSRGFTSTDTQYF	TGTGCCACCAGTAGAGGGTTTACTAGCACAGATACGCAGTATTTT
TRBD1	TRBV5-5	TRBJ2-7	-	CASSRTILTGGLYEQYF	TGTGCCAGCAGCCGCACAATTTTAACAGGGGGTCTCTACGAGCAGTACTTC
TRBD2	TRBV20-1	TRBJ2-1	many	CSARVTGLAYNEQFF	TGCAGTGCTAGAGTCACGGGACTAGCCTACAATGAGCAGTTCTTC
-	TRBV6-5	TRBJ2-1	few	CASSYAPGTPNEQFF	TGTGCCAGCAGTTACGCACCCGGGACTCCCAATGAGCAGTTCTTC
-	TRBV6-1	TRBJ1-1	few	CASSRGHGGTEAFF	TGTGCCAGCAGTCGGGGACATGGGGGAACTGAAGCTTTCTTT
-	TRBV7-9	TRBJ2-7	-	CASSPSDRAAYEQYF	TGTGCCAGCAGCCCTTCGGACAGAGCCGCCTACGAGCAGTACTTC
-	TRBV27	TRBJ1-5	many	CASSLSTGVSNQPQHF	TGTGCCAGCAGTTTATCAACCGGGGTTAGCAATCAGCCCCAGCATTTT
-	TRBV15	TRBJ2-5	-	CATSRGPQETQYF	TGTGCCACCAGCAGAGGCCCGCAGGAGACCCAGTACTTC
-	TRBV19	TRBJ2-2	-	CASSPRSVAANTGELFF	TGTGCCAGTAGTCCCCGGTCAGTAGCAGCGAACACCGGGGAGCTGTTTTTT
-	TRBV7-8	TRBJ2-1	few	CASSSEGYLNSYNEQFF	TGTGCCAGCAGTTCAGAGGGCTACCTGAACTCCTACAATGAGCAGTTCTTC
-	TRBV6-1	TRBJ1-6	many	CASSKGLSNSPLHF	TGTGCCAGCAGCAAGGGACTCTCTAATTCACCCCTCCACTTT